The entry below describes one T cell receptor (beta chain). V shed 2 bases and J shed 5 bases, with 15 bases lying between them. The CDR3 spans 15 residues. Germline CDR1 LGHDT, CDR2 YNNKEL (reference sequence). TCRdb re-derived calls from the RT-PCR reads in MiXCR, one entry per CDR3 protein. The sample includes approximately 680,000 distinct CDR3 sequences, approximately 14% of them seen just once. The entry originates in a study of response to subunit inactivated influenza vaccine. The starting material was PBMCs from blood, obtained 11 to 12 days after vaccination. The sequence was obtained from a man aged 45-60 years who received an inactivated influenza vaccine. V usage is TRBV3-1 and J usage is TRBJ2-5; D is possibly TRBD1 or TRBD2 (6 bases each). The CDR3 sequence is CASSQSGANRETQYF. Written as DNA, the CDR3 is TGTGCCAGCAGCCAATCGGGGGCCAATCGGGAGACCCAGTACTTC.